This T cell receptor beta chain was obtained from a study of blood T cell repertoires in COVID-19. Study members were between about 18 and 95 years old and lived in some 22 US regions. Assignment of participants to cohorts was predicated upon participant-reported clinical history. All recovered Cohort 3 donors got two negative PCRs, got clearance, or saw symptom resolution. The CDR3 is 15 amino acids. Trimming removed 5 bases at V and 4 bases at J, with 16 bases between. CDR1 and CDR2 (germline): SGHAT, FQNNGV. Under the authors' procedure: Amplification of reference gene primers was used by the study to estimate nucleated cell counts. Some clones are missing from TCRdb's copy, which holds only in-frame ones; the method was immunoSEQ multiplex PCR. The V and J calls and clone size were taken over from that table, and D and trimming were inferred from the DNA. The sample shows 200,000 to 250,000 clones, 82% of them seen only once.

The chain joins TRBV11-2 to TRBJ2-3; weak D call: TRBD2 (6 bases). The sequencing sample was made of PBMCs or T cells enriched from blood (not recorded which). The sequence was obtained from a woman aged 60-70 years who had recovered from COVID-19. CDR3 DNA sequence: TGTGCCAGCAGCCCAGAAAGGGGACTCCCAGATACGCAGTATTTT. Translated, it gives CASSPERGLPDTQYF.